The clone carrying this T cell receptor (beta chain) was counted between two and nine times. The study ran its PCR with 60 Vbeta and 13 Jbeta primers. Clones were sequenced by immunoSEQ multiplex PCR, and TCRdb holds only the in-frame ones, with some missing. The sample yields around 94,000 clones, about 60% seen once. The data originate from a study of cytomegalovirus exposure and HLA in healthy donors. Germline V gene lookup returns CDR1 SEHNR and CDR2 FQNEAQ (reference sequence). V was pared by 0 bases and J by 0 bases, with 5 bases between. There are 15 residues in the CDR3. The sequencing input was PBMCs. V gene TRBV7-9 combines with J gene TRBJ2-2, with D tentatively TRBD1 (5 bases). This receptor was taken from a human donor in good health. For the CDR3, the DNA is TGTGCCAGCAGCTTAGCAGGGGCGAACACCGGGGAGCTGTTTTTT. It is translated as CASSLAGANTGELFF.